Below, 22 T cell receptor beta chains from the same sample are listed, as sequenced in a study of neurological immune-mediated disorders. TCRdb itself ran the 5' RACE reads through MiXCR, one entry per CDR3 protein. The sample consists of about 49,000 distinct CDR3 sequences, 8% to 10% of them appearing once. The time point denotes: longitudinal time-point 1 (baseline). The sample was PBMCs. Every receptor here comes from a woman between 40 and 50 years old in good health.

This clonotype appeared many times. The rearrangement links TRBV4-1 to TRBJ1-2, with 10 bases identical to TRBD1. V dropped 4 bases and J dropped 4; count of bases not matched to a gene: 9. This CDR3 region has 16 residues. Germline CDR1 and CDR2: MGHRA and YSYEKL. The DNA for the CDR3 is TGCGCCAGCAGCCTCGGGACAGGGGCTCGGGGCTATGGCTACACCTTC. Translated: CASSLGTGARGYGYTF.

In this sample, this clonotype turned up many times. CDR3 coding DNA: TGTGCCAGCAGTGAATATATAACTTCCAGAGGCTCTGGAAACACCATATATTTT. This gives the protein CASSEYITSRGSGNTIYF. This chain joins TRBV25-1 and TRBJ1-3, with no clear D. Per the germline V gene, CDR1 is MGHDK and CDR2 is SYGVNS. The CDR3 is 18 amino acids. The V and J ends lost 0 bases and 0 bases respectively, with 15 bases between them.

The chain is built from TRBV10-3 and TRBJ1-6; 7 positions agree with TRBD1. J lost 10 bases, V lost 8 bases, and 8 bases had no gene match. CDR1 is ENHRY, CDR2 SYGVKD, per germline. This CDR3 has 13 amino acids. CDR3 in amino acids: CAIQDRLASPLHF. DNA of the CDR3: TGTGCCATCCAGGACAGGTTGGCATCACCCCTCCACTTT.

This clonotype was detected ten times or more. This chain links TRBV20-1 with TRBJ2-1, with D possibly being TRBD2 (5 bases). The CDR3 loop spans 11 amino acids. The V gene lost 5 bases and the J gene lost 8 bases, with 10 bases spanning the gap. Germline loops: CDR1 DFQATT, CDR2 SNEGSKA (reference sequence). The CDR3 loop reads CSALSEDEQFF. The CDR3 DNA is TGCAGTGCTCTTAGCGAGGATGAGCAGTTCTTC.

This clonotype has more than one count but fewer than ten. The chain employs TRBV7-2 and TRBJ1-1; tentative D call: TRBD1 (5 bases). This CDR3 has 15 amino acids. The germline V gene encodes CDR1 SGHTA and CDR2 FQGNSA. With 1 base removed from V and 4 bases from J, the gap between germline ends came to 13 bases. As DNA, the CDR3 is TGTGCCAGCAGCTTAGAGTTTCGGGACTTCACTGAAGCTTTCTTT. Translated: CASSLEFRDFTEAFF. Full variable domain (remainder filled in from reference TRBV7-2 and TRBJ1-1): GAGVSQSPSNKVTEKGKDVELRCDPISGHTALYWYRQSLGQGLEFLIYFQGNSAPDKSGLPSDRFSAERTGGSVSTLTIQRTQQEDSAVYLCASSLEFRDFTEAFFGQGTRLTVV.

In this sample, this clonotype turned up many times. The chain joins TRBV10-3 to TRBJ2-5, with 7 bases matching TRBD2. The CDR3 totals 13 residues. Germline CDR1 is ENHRY and CDR2 is SYGVKD. V lost 5 bases to trimming and J lost 5 bases; unmatched junction nucleotides: 5. CDR3 coding DNA: TGTGCCATCAGTCCGGGGACTACGGAGACCCAGTACTTC. Protein sequence: CAISPGTTETQYF.

Many counts were recorded for this clonotype. The chain employs TRBV21-1 and TRBJ2-4. TRBV21-1 is tagged as a pseudogene. The CDR3 covers 16 residues. CDR3 DNA sequence: TGTGCCAGCAGGTACGGGGTCTTCATAGCCAAAAACATTCAGTACTTC. Protein product: CASRYGVFIAKNIQYF.

This clonotype was detected ten times or more. V is TRBV7-9 and J is TRBJ2-3, with 8 bases lining up with TRBD2. CDR1 SEHNR and CDR2 FQNEAQ come from the germline V gene (reference sequence). V shed 3 bases, J shed 2 bases, and the junction held 4 bases outside the gene matches. This CDR3 region has 15 residues. The CDR3 DNA is TGTGCCAGCAGCTTCGAGCGGGGGTACACAGATACGCAGTATTTT. Its protein product is CASSFERGYTDTQYF.

A remark on this clonotype: With a much larger clone just one base away, this may be a read error. V and J are TRBV29-1 and TRBJ1-2; the D is unclear. V was cut by 7 bases and J by 9 bases, with 27 bases left in between. The CDR3 is 15 residues long. Germline CDR1 is SQVTM and CDR2 is ANQGSEA. The CDR3 coding sequence is TGCAGCGCCTCTTTGACTGGCAGCCCCTACTCCAGCTACACCTTC. Its protein is CSASLTGSPYSSYTF. Filled out from reference TRBV29-1 and TRBJ1-2, the complete variable domain reads SAVISQKPSRDICQRGTSLTIQCQVDSQVTMMFWYRQQPGQSLTLIATANQGSEATYESGFVIDKFPISRPNLTFSTLTVSNMSPEDSSIYLCSASLTGSPYSSYTFGSGTRLTVV.

The sample holds many counts of this clonotype. CDR3 nucleotides: TGTGCCAGCAGCGGACTAGCGGCCTACGAGCAGTACTTC. Translation gives CASSGLAAYEQYF. The chain has TRBV9 and TRBJ2-7, with 9 nucleotides matching TRBD2. Germline loops: CDR1 SGDLS, CDR2 YYNGEE. Unmatched junction bases numbered 0, after V lost 3 bases and J lost 2 bases. This CDR3 has 13 amino acids.

This clonotype has at least ten counts. V gene TRBV6-2 or TRBV6-3 combines with J gene TRBJ1-1; 9 bases line up with TRBD1. This CDR3 contains 15 residues. CDR1 and CDR2 (germline): MNHEY, SVGEGT. CDR3 loop: CVTAWDREFGTEAFF. The CDR3 DNA sequence: TGTGTCACCGCGTGGGACAGGGAGTTTGGGACTGAAGCTTTCTTT.

This clonotype was seen ten or more times. This rearrangement joins TRBV5-1 to TRBJ1-6, with a tentative D call TRBD1 (5 bases). The germline V and J ends were trimmed by 0 bases and 10 bases, with 17 bases remaining between them. The CDR3 is made up of 16 amino acids. Germline V gene sequence: CDR1 SGHRS, CDR2 YFSETQ. This CDR3 is CASSLGYPGRGSPLHF. The CDR3 nucleotides are TGCGCCAGCAGCTTGGGATACCCCGGAAGGGGATCACCCCTCCACTTT.

This clonotype showed up many times. This chain connects TRBV5-1 to TRBJ2-1; D not resolved. Trimming shortened V by 3 bases and J by 5 bases, and 6 bases separated the two germline ends. The CDR3 length is 12 residues. Germline V lookup: CDR1 SGHRS, CDR2 YFSETQ. The DNA of the CDR3 is TGCGCCAGCAGCTACCTAAACAATGAGCAGTTCTTC. As protein: CASSYLNNEQFF.

There are many counts of this clonotype. As DNA, the CDR3 is TGCAGTGCTAGAGACAGCGGGAGCCACTACGAGCAGTACTTC. Translated: CSARDSGSHYEQYF. The chain joins TRBV20-1 to TRBJ2-7; 8 positions agree with TRBD2. Looked up from germline, CDR1 is DFQATT and CDR2 is SNEGSKA (reference sequence). With V trimmed by 0 bases and J by 3 bases, 4 bases remained unmatched. The length of the CDR3 is 14 residues.

This clonotype was observed many times. The chain uses TRBV20-1 and TRBJ2-7, with 8 bases aligning to TRBD1. With V trimmed by 5 bases and J by 1 base, 10 bases remained unmatched. The CDR3 spans 15 residues. CDR1 is DFQATT, CDR2 SNEGSKA, per germline (reference sequence). CDR3 DNA: TGCAGTGCTTTAAGTGACAGGGGCCTTTCCTACGAGCAGTACTTC. Translated, it gives CSALSDRGLSYEQYF.

This clonotype was seen repeatedly, ten times or more. V is TRBV5-1 and J is TRBJ2-7, with D unclear. The CDR3 has 11 residues. Trimming shortened V by 4 bases and J by 3 bases, and 5 bases separated the two germline ends. CDR1 and CDR2 (germline): SGHRS, YFSETQ. The CDR3 loop reads CASSQNYEQYF. Written as DNA, the CDR3 is TGCGCCAGCAGCCAGAACTACGAGCAGTACTTC.

This clonotype was picked up many times. This chain links TRBV12-3 or TRBV12-4 with TRBJ2-1; D is uncertain. This CDR3 has 12 residues. Trimming pared 6 bases from V and 6 bases from J, leaving 9 bases between. CDR3 coding DNA: TGTGCCAGCAGCGGCCGCAGCAATGAGCAGTTCTTC. The encoded protein is CASSGRSNEQFF.

The table lists this clonotype with many counts. The J gene is TRBJ2-1, the V gene TRBV20-1, with 7 nucleotides matching TRBD2. CDR1 and CDR2 from the germline V gene are DFQATT and SNEGSKA (reference sequence). The ends lost 0 bases at V and 2 bases at J; junction bases unmatched: 7. The CDR3 consists of 16 residues. The CDR3 region has the DNA TGCAGTGCTAGAGATTGGGAGCGGGGTACCTACAATGAGCAGTTCTTC. It translates to CSARDWERGTYNEQFF.

This clonotype came up many times. The V call is TRBV20-1, the J call TRBJ1-1; 10 bases line up with TRBD1. The CDR3 is made up of 14 amino acids. Germline loops: CDR1 DFQATT, CDR2 SNEGSKA (reference sequence). With 3 bases clipped from V and 8 bases from J, the junction kept 9 bases outside the gene matches. The CDR3 sequence: CSASEGQGNVEAFF. CDR3 DNA sequence: TGCAGTGCTAGCGAGGGACAGGGGAACGTAGAAGCTTTCTTT.

Many counts were recorded for this clonotype. The chain couples TRBV5-1 to TRBJ2-1, with TRBD2 identical over 11 bases. With V trimmed by 1 base and J by 8 bases, 11 bases remained unmatched. This CDR3 has 17 amino acids. CDR1 SGHRS and CDR2 YFSETQ come from the germline V gene. CDR3 sequence reads: CASSLTRLAGGRDEQFF. The DNA of the CDR3 is TGCGCCAGCAGCTTGACTCGGCTAGCGGGGGGACGCGATGAGCAGTTCTTC.

This clonotype was counted many times. The chain couples TRBV29-1 to TRBJ1-2; no clear D. Trimming shortened V by 6 bases and J by 8 bases, and 22 bases separated the two germline ends. The CDR3 covers 14 residues. Germline CDR1 is SQVTM and CDR2 is ANQGSEA. In DNA form, the CDR3 reads TGCAGCGTAAACATGGACCCTCCCAATGGGGGCTACACCTTC. Translation gives CSVNMDPPNGGYTF.

At least ten counts were recorded for this clonotype. The chain uses TRBV5-1 and TRBJ2-7; 9 bases line up with TRBD1. The CDR3 is 14 amino acids. CDR1 is SGHRS and CDR2 is YFSETQ in the germline V gene. V lost 3 bases to trimming and J lost 5 bases; unmatched junction nucleotides: 6. CDR3: CASSSGTGTDEQYF. DNA of the CDR3: TGCGCCAGCAGCTCAGGGACAGGGACGGACGAGCAGTACTTC.